Given below is one T cell receptor beta chain in context. This record belongs to a study of human thymus T cells. Thymic samples were excised during corrective heart operations. TCRdb's copy holds only in-frame clones and misses some; the assay was immunoSEQ multiplex PCR. The sample holds 120,000 or so clones, around 96% seen once. Trimming took 3 bases from V and 5 from J; bases not matched to a gene: 19. The CDR3 has 19 residues. Germline CDR1 and CDR2: SNHLY and FYNNEI. The sample comprised thymus tissue. The source is a boy younger than two with a congenital heart defect but otherwise immunologically healthy. This rearrangement joins TRBV2 to TRBJ2-5, with 9 positions matching TRBD1. Here the CDR3 reads CASSDTSGTGLGEGETQYF. The CDR3 DNA is TGTGCCAGCAGTGATACATCTGGGACAGGGTTGGGTGAGGGGGAGACCCAGTACTTC.